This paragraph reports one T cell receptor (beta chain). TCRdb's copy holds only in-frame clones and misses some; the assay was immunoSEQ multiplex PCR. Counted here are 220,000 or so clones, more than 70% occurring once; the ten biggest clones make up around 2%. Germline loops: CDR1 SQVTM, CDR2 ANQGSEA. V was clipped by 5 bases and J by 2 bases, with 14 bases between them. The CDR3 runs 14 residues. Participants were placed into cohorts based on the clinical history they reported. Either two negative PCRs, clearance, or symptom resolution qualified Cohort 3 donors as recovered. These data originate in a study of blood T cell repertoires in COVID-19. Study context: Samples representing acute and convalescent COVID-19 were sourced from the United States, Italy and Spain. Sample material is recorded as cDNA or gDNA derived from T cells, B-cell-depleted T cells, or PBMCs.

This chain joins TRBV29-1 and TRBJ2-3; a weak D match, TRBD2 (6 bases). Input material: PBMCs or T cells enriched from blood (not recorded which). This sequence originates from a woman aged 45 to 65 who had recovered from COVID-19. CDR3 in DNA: TGCAGCGTTTCGGCGGGGCTCTCCACAGATACGCAGTATTTT. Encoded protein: CSVSAGLSTDTQYF.